The rows below give T cell receptor beta chains drawn from one sample of a study of T cell responses to AZD1222 COVID-19 vaccine. Assay used: immunoSEQ multiplex PCR; TCRdb lists only in-frame clones, some missing. The repertoire holds 95,000 to 100,000 clones, approximately 91% seen once, with 6.5% to 10% in the top ten. The sequencing used peripheral blood, collected 28 days after the second AZD1222 dose. These receptors were collected from an adult who received the AZD1222 COVID-19 vaccine. Each CDR3 is given with its conserved first and last residue.

v_call cdr3_aa
TRBV7-9 CASSLGTGGGYTF
TRBV4-1 CASSQEWGLGELFF
TRBV29-1 CSVAQGGSQPQHF
TRBV5-1 CASSRGREYNEQFF
TRBV11-2 CASSLERQGTQYF
TRBV11-2 CASSLGDRGKAFF
TRBV20-1 CSPTGVEKLFF
TRBV5-8 CASSGGLLHAYSNQPQHF
TRBV14 CASSQVGVGVYNEQFF
TRBV6-5 CATRDTVYGYTF
TRBV5-1 CASSLGGGEQPQHF
TRBV7-2 CAWGGDTQYF
TRBV29-1 CSVSGTRNTEAFF
TRBV4-1 CASSPRIMNTEAFF
TRBV19 CASSTKTGTGDSPLHF
TRBV6-4 CASSVDETGGGYTF
TRBV15 CATSRDPRLGQPQHF
TRBV11-2 CASSLELTLIINSNQPQHF
TRBV7-9 CASSLSQGGGYTF
TRBV11-3 CASSLSNQETQYF
TRBV4-1 CASSPTGARNQPQHF
TRBV5-1 CASTLRGASGNSPLHF
TRBV9 CASSVGLITDTQYF
TRBV19 CASSSVVAKNIQYF
TRBV12-3/TRBV12-4 CASSFMAGGLPTF
TRBV5-1 CASSSAGGYNEQFF
TRBV7-9 CASTTRGVNTDTQYF
TRBV7-9 CASSLLGELFF
TRBV3-1/TRBV3-2 CASSGQGTNYGYTF
TRBV19 CASSISQVVDTQYF
TRBV14 CASSQDGTGELFF
TRBV19 CASTSQRGNEQYF
TRBV7-8 CASSFRGRRLSSGNTIYF
TRBV6-5 CASSSPTGGSTDTQYF
TRBV6-1 CASSESTGRPETQYF
TRBV2 CASSSFDREGKQYF
TRBV30 CAWSVIGEETQYF
TRBV28 CATRGQPEQFF
TRBV6-5 CASSLLAGAGGEQFF
TRBV5-1 CASRSPGQGFTGELFF
TRBV7-9 CASSLEENYGYTF
TRBV3-1/TRBV3-2 CASSQGMGANQPQHF
TRBV29-1 CSVPGGNYGYTF
TRBV11-2 CASSLEGRVDSYEQYF
TRBV2 CASSEPGASSYNEQFF
TRBV18 CASSPLTGELFF
TRBV19 CASTDPRAGGNTEAFF
TRBV6-5 CASSPLGAGDYGYTF
TRBV6-5 CASERAHRGEQYF
TRBV16 CASSQRLENQPQHF
TRBV19 CASSIVGSNQPQHF
TRBV7-9 CASSSRLAGGDDNEQFF
TRBV28 CASSTWGGRNTGELFF
TRBV6-5 CASKGPSNTEAFF
TRBV24-1 CATSTTSGTDEQFF
TRBV6-2/TRBV6-3 CASSSIGPLAKNIQYF
TRBV28 CASSPPEKYGYTF
TRBV24-1 CATRASGKDTQYF